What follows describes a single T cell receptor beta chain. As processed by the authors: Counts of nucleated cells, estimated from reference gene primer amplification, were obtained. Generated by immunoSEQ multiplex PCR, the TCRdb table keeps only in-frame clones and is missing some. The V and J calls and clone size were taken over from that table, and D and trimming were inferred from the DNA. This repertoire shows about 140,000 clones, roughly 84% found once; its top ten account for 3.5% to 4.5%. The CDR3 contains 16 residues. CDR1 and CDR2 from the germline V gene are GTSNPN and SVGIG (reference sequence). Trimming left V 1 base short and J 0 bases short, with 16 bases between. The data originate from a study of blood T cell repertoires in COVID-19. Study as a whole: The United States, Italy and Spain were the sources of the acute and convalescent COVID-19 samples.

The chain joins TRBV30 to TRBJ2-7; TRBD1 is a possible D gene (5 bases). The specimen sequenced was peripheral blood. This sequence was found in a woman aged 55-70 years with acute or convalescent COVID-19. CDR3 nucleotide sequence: TGTGCCTGGAGTGACCCAGGGATCATCAGCTCCTACGAGCAGTACTTC. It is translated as CAWSDPGIISSYEQYF.